A selection of T cell receptor beta chains follows, all from one sample in a study of response to subunit inactivated influenza vaccine. MiXCR, run by TCRdb on the RT-PCR reads, gives a single entry per CDR3 protein. The data hold over 800,000 distinct CDR3 sequences, with 21% observed a single time. The starting material was PBMCs from blood, obtained 5 to 6 days after vaccination. All receptors come from a man aged 50-60 years who received an inactivated influenza vaccine. Each CDR3 is given with its conserved first and last residue. D genes are given only for firm matches. Clone size is shown for a subset of rows, as once, few, many or a class of expanded clone.

clone_size,v_call,d_call,j_call,cdr3_length,cdr3_aa,cdr3_nt
few,TRBV28,TRBD2,TRBJ2-7,15,CASSYEAGSSYEQYF,TGTGCCAGCAGTTACGAAGCGGGAAGCTCCTACGAGCAGTACTTC
few,TRBV7-6,NA,TRBJ2-5,14,CATTAGSSLWTQYF,TGTGCCACCACGGCCGGGAGCTCCCTATGGACCCAGTACTTC
once,TRBV7-9,NA,TRBJ1-3,14,CASVLTNSGNTIYF,TGTGCCAGCGTCCTCACCAATTCTGGAAACACCATATATTTT
NA,TRBV5-1,TRBD1,TRBJ1-2,15,CASSLVGTDNYGYTF,TGCGCCAGCAGCTTGGTAGGGACAGATAACTATGGCTACACCTTC
NA,TRBV28,NA,TRBJ2-7,19,CASSSLGTPWGRPDYEQYF,TGTGCCAGCAGTTCTCTCGGGACACCTTGGGGTAGGCCGGACTACGAGCAGTACTTC
few,TRBV20-1,TRBD2,TRBJ2-1,13,CSARTSGVPEQFF,TGCAGTGCTAGAACTAGCGGGGTACCTGAGCAGTTCTTC
NA,TRBV11-1,NA,TRBJ2-7,13,CASSWGDRGEQYF,TGTGCCAGCAGCTGGGGGGACCGTGGCGAGCAGTACTTC
NA,TRBV5-1,TRBD1,TRBJ2-2,17,CASSQIPRDSLTGELFF,TGCGCCAGCAGCCAAATCCCCCGGGACAGCCTCACCGGGGAGCTGTTTTTT
NA,TRBV7-6,NA,TRBJ2-5,11,CASSLDRTQYF,TGTGCCAGCAGCCTCGACAGGACCCAGTACTTC
once,TRBV28,NA,TRBJ2-5,12,CARITGQETQYF,TGTGCCAGGATCACAGGACAAGAGACCCAGTACTTC
NA,TRBV5-1,NA,TRBJ2-2,18,CASSPEIWGIAETGELFF,TGCGCCAGCAGCCCCGAAATATGGGGCATCGCAGAAACCGGGGAGCTGTTTTTT
few,TRBV7-9,NA,TRBJ2-1,15,CASSLNRRGYNEQFF,TGTGCCAGCAGCTTAAATCGGCGGGGCTACAATGAGCAGTTCTTC
NA,TRBV5-6,TRBD2,TRBJ2-1,20,CASSSLGATSGSTPYNEQFF,TGTGCCAGCAGCTCCTTGGGGGCTACTAGCGGGAGTACCCCCTACAATGAGCAGTTCTTC
NA,TRBV10-3,NA,TRBJ1-1,14,CAISDPTGPPEAFF,TGTGCCATCAGTGACCCGACAGGACCACCTGAAGCTTTCTTT
many,TRBV27,TRBD1,TRBJ1-1,13,CASRLTGGTEAFF,TGTGCCAGCAGACTTACAGGGGGCACTGAAGCTTTCTTT
many,TRBV28,TRBD2,TRBJ2-7,15,CASSQRLAGSYEQYF,TGTGCCAGCAGCCAGCGGCTAGCGGGCTCCTACGAGCAGTACTTC
NA,TRBV20-1,NA,TRBJ1-5,16,CSARGPGGWGNQPQHF,TGCAGTGCTAGAGGACCGGGGGGTTGGGGCAATCAGCCCCAGCATTTT
few,TRBV15,NA,TRBJ1-4,17,CATSARRGFATNEKLFF,TGTGCCACCAGCGCTAGACGGGGGTTTGCAACTAATGAAAAACTGTTTTTT
few,TRBV6-1,NA,TRBJ2-5,13,CASRRGLQETQYF,TGTGCCAGCAGGAGGGGACTTCAAGAGACCCAGTACTTC
NA,TRBV24-1,NA,TRBJ2-1,12,CATRSRLDEQFF,TGTGCCACCAGATCCCGTTTGGATGAGCAGTTCTTC
few,TRBV12-3/TRBV12-4,NA,TRBJ2-7,12,CASSRLTYEQYF,TGTGCCAGCTCCAGACTGACATACGAGCAGTACTTC
NA,TRBV4-3,TRBD2,TRBJ2-5,14,CASSPGLVQETQYF,TGCGCCAGCAGCCCCGGACTAGTACAAGAGACCCAGTACTTC
NA,TRBV7-9,TRBD2,TRBJ2-3,16,CASSPAWGGRLDTQYF,TGTGCCAGCAGCCCAGCATGGGGCGGGAGATTAGATACGCAGTATTTT
NA,TRBV6-4,NA,TRBJ2-3,13,CASGRGVTDTQYF,TGTGCCAGCGGGCGCGGGGTCACAGATACGCAGTATTTT
few,TRBV11-2,TRBD1,TRBJ1-2,16,CASSRPGTGSIHGYTF,TGTGCCAGCAGTCGTCCCGGGACAGGTTCAATCCATGGCTACACCTTC
few,TRBV7-2,NA,TRBJ1-5,15,CASSQVAGVGQPQHF,TGTGCCAGCAGCCAGGTGGCGGGGGTCGGTCAGCCCCAGCATTTT
few,TRBV12-3/TRBV12-4,TRBD1,TRBJ2-3,15,CATRYRGLRTDTQYF,TGTGCCACCAGATACAGGGGGCTGAGGACAGATACGCAGTATTTT
many,TRBV4-2,NA,TRBJ2-7,17,CASSQAEAGSRFYEQYF,TGTGCCAGCAGCCAGGCCGAGGCTGGTTCAAGGTTTTACGAGCAGTACTTC
many,TRBV7-2,NA,TRBJ1-3,12,CASSLEGNTIYF,TGTGCCAGCAGCTTAGAGGGAAACACCATATATTTT
NA,TRBV7-9,NA,TRBJ2-7,15,CASSSGPHGGYEQYF,TGTGCCAGCAGCTCGGGACCCCACGGGGGCTACGAGCAGTACTTC
many,TRBV27,TRBD2,TRBJ2-5,15,CASSLTSGSFETQYF,TGTGCCAGCAGTCTCACTAGCGGGAGTTTCGAGACCCAGTACTTC
few,TRBV7-2,NA,TRBJ2-7,13,CASSLGGTPEQYF,TGTGCCAGCAGCTTAGGGGGGACGCCCGAGCAGTACTTC
NA,TRBV7-3,TRBD1,TRBJ1-5,17,CASSRQLRTGGGQPQHF,TGTGCCAGCAGCCGACAATTGAGGACAGGGGGCGGTCAGCCCCAGCATTTT
many,TRBV9,NA,TRBJ2-1,16,CASSVDSGGAYNEQFF,TGTGCCAGCAGCGTAGATTCCGGGGGCGCCTACAATGAGCAGTTCTTC
few,TRBV20-1,TRBD2,TRBJ2-7,14,CSAPTSGRPYEQYF,TGCAGTGCCCCGACTAGCGGGAGACCGTACGAGCAGTACTTC
few,TRBV20-1,NA,TRBJ2-3,11,CSAIGADTQYF,TGCAGTGCTATAGGGGCAGATACGCAGTATTTT
NA,TRBV19,NA,TRBJ1-5,18,CASSTPPDRERSNQPQHF,TGTGCCAGTAGTACCCCCCCTGACAGAGAAAGAAGCAATCAGCCCCAGCATTTT
NA,TRBV15,NA,TRBJ2-1,15,CATSSGLSTYNEQFF,TGTGCCACCAGCTCAGGATTATCTACCTACAATGAGCAGTTCTTC
few,TRBV20-1,NA,TRBJ2-7,15,CSARPQGGGSYEQYF,TGCAGTGCTAGGCCCCAGGGGGGGGGGTCCTACGAGCAGTACTTC
few,TRBV12-3/TRBV12-4,TRBD1,TRBJ1-6,16,CASRGDRGIGNSPLHF,TGTGCCAGCAGAGGGGACAGGGGAATCGGGAATTCACCCCTCCACTTT
NA,TRBV5-6,NA,TRBJ2-3,14,CASSAVRGTDTQYF,TGTGCCAGCAGCGCAGTCAGGGGCACAGATACGCAGTATTTT
many,TRBV5-1,TRBD1,TRBJ2-7,14,CASSFRQGGYEQYF,TGCGCCAGCAGCTTCCGACAGGGCGGCTACGAGCAGTACTTC
NA,TRBV5-1,TRBD1,TRBJ2-1,15,CASSTGTGNYNEQFF,TGCGCCAGCAGCACCGGGACAGGGAACTACAATGAGCAGTTCTTC
few,TRBV5-5,NA,TRBJ2-2,15,CASSITSSNTGELFF,TGTGCCAGCAGTATAACCTCCTCGAACACCGGGGAGCTGTTTTTT
NA,TRBV20-1,NA,TRBJ2-7,14,CSAPGPAGRYEQYF,TGCAGTGCTCCAGGCCCCGCAGGGAGATACGAGCAGTACTTC
NA,TRBV4-3,TRBD1,TRBJ2-5,16,CASSQEPGGVLGTQYF,TGCGCCAGCAGCCAAGAGCCAGGGGGAGTTTTGGGGACCCAGTACTTC
NA,TRBV20-1,NA,TRBJ2-3,16,CSARDRLRASTDTQYF,TGCAGTGCTAGGGACCGACTCAGGGCTAGCACAGATACGCAGTATTTT
few,TRBV12-3/TRBV12-4,TRBD1,TRBJ2-5,15,CASSLRTGGTETQYF,TGTGCCAGCAGTCTCCGTACAGGGGGCACAGAGACCCAGTACTTC
NA,TRBV6-1,NA,TRBJ2-7,17,CASSEFQGRGSTYEQYF,TGTGCCAGCAGTGAATTTCAGGGACGGGGATCTACCTACGAGCAGTACTTC
few,TRBV29-1,NA,TRBJ2-7,13,CSARGRGEYEQYF,TGCAGCGCCAGGGGTCGGGGAGAGTACGAGCAGTACTTC
many,TRBV7-2,NA,TRBJ1-3,14,CASSLDSSGNTIYF,TGTGCCAGCAGCCTAGACAGCTCTGGAAACACCATATATTTT
few,TRBV4-2,TRBD2,TRBJ2-3,17,CASSPPTTSGGTDTQYF,TGTGCCAGCAGCCCCCCGACGACTAGCGGGGGCACAGATACGCAGTATTTT
few,TRBV4-3,TRBD2,TRBJ2-7,15,CASSQVLAGDGEQYF,TGCGCCAGCAGCCAAGTCCTGGCGGGAGACGGCGAGCAGTACTTC
NA,TRBV20-1,NA,TRBJ2-1,16,CSARALLASSYNEQFF,TGCAGTGCTAGAGCGCTACTTGCGAGCTCCTACAATGAGCAGTTCTTC
many,TRBV29-1,NA,TRBJ2-1,12,CSPRTEGNEQFF,TGCAGCCCCCGGACAGAGGGGAATGAGCAGTTCTTC
NA,TRBV10-3,NA,TRBJ1-1,16,CAIRVPPWQNDTEAFF,TGTGCCATCAGGGTTCCCCCGTGGCAGAACGACACTGAAGCTTTCTTT
NA,TRBV20-1,TRBD2,TRBJ2-3,15,CSASLAGVSTDTQYF,TGCAGTGCTAGCCTAGCGGGGGTGAGCACAGATACGCAGTATTTT